This TCR beta chain derives from a study of blood T cells in healthy people across ages (dated by TCRdb to about 2015). Regarding the study in general: In model experiments, template switching captured about one uniquely barcoded TCR beta cDNA molecule for every two T cells. Age-related changes in TCR beta repertoire diversity were measured in the study by deep sequencing normalized with unique cDNA molecular identifiers. The donors were split into four age groups: young (average around 15 years), middle-aged (39), aged (about 62) and long-lived (roughly 86). Donors of different ages were randomly distributed across sequencing lanes to avoid experimental bias. For two donors (one aged 18 to 30 and one aged 80 or older), the study analyzed two additional independent replicas of 1 million unique cDNA reads from the same blood draw.

Regarding this clonotype: Its antigen remains undetermined. Germline and junction disagree at one end, which may indicate a read error.

From the germline V gene, CDR1 is KGHSH and CDR2 is LQKENI. Including cysteine and phenylalanine, the CDR3 has 17 amino acids. Only the CDR3 part of the read is kept: 51 bases, read in frame from the first base. Systemically healthy Caucasian individuals from Russia, around 39 in total and aged about 6 to 100 years, were included as donors. Each donor gave approximately 9.3 milliliters of peripheral blood, collected into EDTA-treated Vacutainer tubes. Ficoll-Paque density-gradient centrifugation was used to isolate PBMCs, with at least 7 million per sample. Trizol reagent was used to extract total RNA from PBMCs, with at least 5 micrograms per sample. The percentages of naive CD45RAhigh/CD27high T cells were determined by flow cytometry on a PBMC aliquot from every donor. Study-wide conclusions, independent of this receptor: As age increased, observed TCR beta diversity per million T cells dropped in a roughly linear way, and a significant reduction was already evident by age around 41. Because donor CMV infection status was unknown, age-related changes in expanded clonotypes were potentially confounded. Estimates of total diversity based on one million sequenced T cells were regarded as lower bounds and as underestimates. A strong correlation was found between observed TCR beta diversity and the percentage of naive T cells measured by flow cytometry. The long-lived group showed more naive CD4+ T cells, fewer expanded clones and increased TCR diversity than the aged group, suggesting age selection. Bulk unsorted PBMC profiling prevented conclusive comparison of naive and antigen-experienced compartments.

Preparation of the library involved 5' RACE. These reads were obtained on an Illumina HiSeq 2500. The second PCR ran for about 6 to 11 cycles and used a J-beta primer mix along with a sample-barcoded 5' primer. A unique molecular identifier was introduced onto each TCR beta cDNA molecule by a template-switch 5' adaptor carrying 12 random nucleotides. Each sample yielded at least 3 million CDR3-containing paired-end reads. All of the RNA was converted into first-strand cDNA using the Mint cDNA synthesis kit, with a TRBC-specific oligonucleotide serving as the primer. All cDNA was treated with uracil-DNA glycosylase and then went through a first 18-cycle PCR with the universal primers M1SS and BC2_uni_R. The authors' analysis ran thus. Each sample was normalized by randomly selecting 1 million high-quality reads, each carrying a distinct molecular identifier. Reads with shared molecular identifiers were discarded instead of being binned into consensus sequences. MiTCR, set to a Q25 quality threshold and the strictest error-elimination algorithm, was used for CDR3 identification, clonotype clustering and error correction. A nonparametric unseen species model using Euler transformation provided a lower-bound estimate of total TCR beta diversity. Starting from the raw public reads, TCRdb applied fastp trimming at Q25, assembled clones with MiXCR and retained in-frame beta chains. Every CDR3 protein is listed once, alongside the most common genes and DNA of its rows. TCRdb, not the authors, supplied the V and J calls. This sample is represented by 1.5 million to 2 million distinct CDR3 sequences; 40% to 55% of them were singletons. 2% to 2.5% of the sample comes from the top ten.

The clonotype was recovered from a woman in her forties in good health. The sequenced sample was blood. Recombination connected TRBV18 to TRBJ2-7, and 7 junctional nucleotides match TRBD1. In nucleotides, the sequence is TGTGCCAGTTCGACGTACCTCGGGGACAGACGCTCCTACGGGCAGTACTTC. Translated, it reads CASSTYLGDRRSYGQYF.